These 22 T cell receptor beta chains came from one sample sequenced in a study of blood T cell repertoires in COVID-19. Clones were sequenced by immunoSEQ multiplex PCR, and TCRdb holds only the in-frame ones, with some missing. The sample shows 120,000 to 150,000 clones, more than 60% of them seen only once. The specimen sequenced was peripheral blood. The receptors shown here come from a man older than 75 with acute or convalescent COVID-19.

The CDR3 DNA reads as TGTGCCAGCAACCGGGACAGGGGGAGCAATGAGCAGTTCTTC. As protein: CASNRDRGSNEQFF. The chain joins TRBV7-2 to TRBJ2-1; the match to TRBD1 covers 11 bases. The CDR3 consists of 14 residues. With 7 bases clipped from V and 6 bases from J, the junction kept 5 bases outside the gene matches. Germline CDR1 SGHTA, CDR2 FQGNSA.

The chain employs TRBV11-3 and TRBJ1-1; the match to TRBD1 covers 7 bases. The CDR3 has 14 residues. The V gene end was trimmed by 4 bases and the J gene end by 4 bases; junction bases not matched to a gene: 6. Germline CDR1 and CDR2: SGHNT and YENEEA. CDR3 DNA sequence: TGTGCCAGCAGCTACAGGGGACCGAGCACTGAAGCTTTCTTT. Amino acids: CASSYRGPSTEAFF.

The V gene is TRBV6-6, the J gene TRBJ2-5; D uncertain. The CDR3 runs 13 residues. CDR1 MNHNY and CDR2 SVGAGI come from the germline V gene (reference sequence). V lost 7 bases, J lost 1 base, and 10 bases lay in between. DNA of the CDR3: TGTGCCAGCAAGGCTAGAGGCCAAGAGACCCAGTACTTC. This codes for CASKARGQETQYF.

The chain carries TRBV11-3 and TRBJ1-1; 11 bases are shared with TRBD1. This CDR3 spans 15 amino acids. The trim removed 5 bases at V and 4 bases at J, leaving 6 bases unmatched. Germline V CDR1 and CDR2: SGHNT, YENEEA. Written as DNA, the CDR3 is TGTGCCAGCAGCCCTGGACAGGGGGCGGGCACTGAAGCTTTCTTT. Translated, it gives CASSPGQGAGTEAFF.

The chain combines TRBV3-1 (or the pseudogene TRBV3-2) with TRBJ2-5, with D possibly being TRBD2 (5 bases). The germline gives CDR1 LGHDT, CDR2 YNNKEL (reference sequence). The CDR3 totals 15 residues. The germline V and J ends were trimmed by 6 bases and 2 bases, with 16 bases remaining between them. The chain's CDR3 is CASRWVWQRQETQYF. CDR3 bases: TGTGCCAGCAGATGGGTTTGGCAGCGGCAAGAGACCCAGTACTTC.

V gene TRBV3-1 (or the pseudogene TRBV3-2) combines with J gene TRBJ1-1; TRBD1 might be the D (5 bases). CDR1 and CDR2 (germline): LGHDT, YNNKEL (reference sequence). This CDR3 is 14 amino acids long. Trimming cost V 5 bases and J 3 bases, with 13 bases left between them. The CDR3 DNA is TGTGCCAGCAGCATCAGGGTGGCGGACACTGAAGCTTTCTTT. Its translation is CASSIRVADTEAFF.

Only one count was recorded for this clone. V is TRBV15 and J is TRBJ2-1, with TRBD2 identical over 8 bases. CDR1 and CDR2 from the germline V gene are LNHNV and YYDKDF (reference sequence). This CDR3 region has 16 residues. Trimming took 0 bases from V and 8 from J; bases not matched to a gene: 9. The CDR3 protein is CATSRDYGGGPDEQFF. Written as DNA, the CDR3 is TGTGCCACCAGCAGAGATTACGGGGGGGGCCCCGATGAGCAGTTCTTC.

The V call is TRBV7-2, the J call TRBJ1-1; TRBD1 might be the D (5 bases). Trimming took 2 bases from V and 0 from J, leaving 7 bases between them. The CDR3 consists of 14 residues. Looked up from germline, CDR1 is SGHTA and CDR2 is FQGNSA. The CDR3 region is CASSLKDMNTEAFF. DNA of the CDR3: TGTGCCAGCAGCTTAAAGGACATGAACACTGAAGCTTTCTTT.

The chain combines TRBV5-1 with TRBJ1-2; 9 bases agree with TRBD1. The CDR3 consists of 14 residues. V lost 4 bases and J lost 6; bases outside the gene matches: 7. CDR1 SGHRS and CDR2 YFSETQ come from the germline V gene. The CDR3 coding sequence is TGCGCCAGCAGCCCGGGACAGGGTTCGGATGGCTACACCTTC. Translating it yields CASSPGQGSDGYTF.

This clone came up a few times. CDR3: CASSLLLRTAGELFF. DNA for the CDR3: TGTGCCAGCAGCCTACTACTAAGAACCGCCGGGGAGCTGTTTTTT. V is TRBV5-6 and J is TRBJ2-2; no clear D gene. The CDR3 length is 15 residues. V lost 4 bases and J 6 bases, leaving 16 bases between the germline ends. Germline CDR1 and CDR2: SGHDT and YYEEEE.

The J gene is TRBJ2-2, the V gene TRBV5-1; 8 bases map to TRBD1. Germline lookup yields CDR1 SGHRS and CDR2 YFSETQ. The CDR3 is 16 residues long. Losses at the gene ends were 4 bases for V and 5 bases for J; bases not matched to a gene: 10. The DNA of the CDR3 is TGCGCCAGCAGCCCAAACAGGGGGAGAAGAACCGGGGAGCTGTTTTTT. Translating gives CASSPNRGRRTGELFF.

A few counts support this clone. The CDR3 sequence is CASSVDRSSYEQYF. The CDR3 DNA sequence: TGTGCCAGCTCAGTGGACAGGAGCTCCTACGAGCAGTACTTC. The chain couples TRBV18 to TRBJ2-7; 7 bases fit TRBD1. Germline lookup yields CDR1 KGHSH and CDR2 LQKENI. Germline trimming cut 5 bases from V and 0 bases from J; bases unmatched to any gene: 4. The CDR3 covers 14 residues. Full variable domain (missing parts from reference TRBV18 and TRBJ2-7): NAGVMQNPRHLVRRRGQEARLRCSPMKGHSHVYWYRQLPEEGLKFMVYLQKENIIDESGMPKERFSAEFPKEGPSILRIQQVVRGDSAAYFCASSVDRSSYEQYFGPGTRLTVT.

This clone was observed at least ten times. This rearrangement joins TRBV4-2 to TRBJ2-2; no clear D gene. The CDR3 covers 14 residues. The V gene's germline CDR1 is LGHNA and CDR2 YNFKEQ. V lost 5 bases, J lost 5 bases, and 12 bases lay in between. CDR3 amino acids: CASSSVLDTGELFF. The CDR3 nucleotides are TGTGCCAGCAGCTCGGTGTTAGATACCGGGGAGCTGTTTTTT.

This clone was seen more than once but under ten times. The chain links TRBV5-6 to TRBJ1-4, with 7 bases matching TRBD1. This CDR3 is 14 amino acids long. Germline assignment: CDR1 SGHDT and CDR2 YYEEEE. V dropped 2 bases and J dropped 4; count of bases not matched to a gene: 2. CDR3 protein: CASSFRQGNEKLFF. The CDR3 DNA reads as TGTGCCAGCAGCTTTCGACAGGGTAATGAAAAACTGTTTTTT. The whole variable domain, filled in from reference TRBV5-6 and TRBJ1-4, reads DAGVTQSPTHLIKTRGQQVTLRCSPKSGHDTVSWYQQALGQGPQFIFQYYEEEERQRGNFPDRFSGHQFPNYSSELNVNALLLGDSALYLCASSFRQGNEKLFFGSGTQLSVL.

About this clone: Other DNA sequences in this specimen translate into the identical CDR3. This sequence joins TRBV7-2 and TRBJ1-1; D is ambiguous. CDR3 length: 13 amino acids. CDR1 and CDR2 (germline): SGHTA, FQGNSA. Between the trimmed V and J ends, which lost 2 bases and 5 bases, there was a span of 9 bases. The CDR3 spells CASSLSGLTEAFF. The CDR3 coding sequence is TGTGCCAGCAGCTTATCGGGATTGACTGAAGCTTTCTTT.

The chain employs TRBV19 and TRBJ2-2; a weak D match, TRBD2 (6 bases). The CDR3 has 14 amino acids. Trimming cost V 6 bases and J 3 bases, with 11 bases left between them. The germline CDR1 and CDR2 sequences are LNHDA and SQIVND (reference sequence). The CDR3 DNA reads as TGTGCCAGTAGCACGGGACTCCACACCGGGGAGCTGTTTTTT. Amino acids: CASSTGLHTGELFF.

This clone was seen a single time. The DNA of the CDR3 is TGTGCCAGCAGCCAAGATCGGGACAGGCATCAGCCCCAGCATTTT. Protein: CASSQDRDRHQPQHF. The chain combines TRBV4-2 with TRBJ1-5; TRBD1 matches 8 bases. CDR3 size: 15 residues. CDR1 is LGHNA and CDR2 is YNFKEQ in the germline V gene. The V segment lost 0 bases and the J segment 5 bases; nucleotides outside the gene matches: 3.

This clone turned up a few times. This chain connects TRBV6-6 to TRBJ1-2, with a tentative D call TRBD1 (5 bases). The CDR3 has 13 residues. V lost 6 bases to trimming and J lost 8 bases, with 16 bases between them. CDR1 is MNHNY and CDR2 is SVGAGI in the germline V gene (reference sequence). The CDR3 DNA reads TGTGCCAGCAGCTCCGACAGAAAATTCGGCTACACCTTC. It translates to CASSSDRKFGYTF.

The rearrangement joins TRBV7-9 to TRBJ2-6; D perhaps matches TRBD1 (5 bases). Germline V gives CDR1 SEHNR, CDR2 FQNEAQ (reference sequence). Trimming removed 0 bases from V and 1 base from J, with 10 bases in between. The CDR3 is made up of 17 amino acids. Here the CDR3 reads CASSLAGAVSGANVLTF. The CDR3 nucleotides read TGTGCCAGCAGCTTAGCAGGGGCTGTATCTGGGGCCAACGTCCTGACTTTC.

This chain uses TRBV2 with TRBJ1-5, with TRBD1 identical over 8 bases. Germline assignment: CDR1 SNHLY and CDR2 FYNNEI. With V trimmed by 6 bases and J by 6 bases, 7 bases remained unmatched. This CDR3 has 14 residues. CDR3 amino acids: CASRDTGGSQPQHF. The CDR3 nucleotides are TGTGCCAGCAGGGATACAGGGGGGAGTCAGCCCCAGCATTTT.

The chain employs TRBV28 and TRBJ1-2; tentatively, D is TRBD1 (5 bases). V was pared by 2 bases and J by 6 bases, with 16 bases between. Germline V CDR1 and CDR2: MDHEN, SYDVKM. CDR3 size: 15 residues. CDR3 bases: TGTGCCAGCAGTTTACCGGGGGACTGGATGAATGGCTACACCTTC. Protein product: CASSLPGDWMNGYTF.

This CDR3 reads CASSQGRGQEKLFF. As DNA, the CDR3 is TGTGCCAGCAGCCAGGGCAGGGGGCAGGAAAAACTGTTTTTT. The chain joins TRBV3-1 (or the pseudogene TRBV3-2) to TRBJ1-4, with 8 nucleotides matching TRBD1. CDR1 is LGHDT, CDR2 YNNKEL, per germline (reference sequence). The CDR3 is 14 residues long. Unmatched junction bases numbered 5, after V lost 3 bases and J lost 8 bases.